One sample yielded the 4 T cell receptor beta chains listed below, sequenced in a study of cytomegalovirus exposure and HLA in healthy donors listed by TCRdb under 2017. Libraries were constructed by the immunoSEQ multiplex PCR assay. For the multiplex PCR, a mixture combining 60 forward primers for TCR Vbeta segments and 13 reverse primers for TCR Jbeta segments was used. The source is immuneACCESS, and TCRdb retained only in-frame sequences with V and J called. Part of the clones is not carried over; for the studies checked, unresolved V genes explain less than half of this, and the remainder is unexplained. The sample includes over 40,000 clones, with roughly 63% observed a single time. The top ten clones comprise about 12% of the sample. What was sequenced was PBMCs. All receptors derive from a man aged 55 to 70 in good health and CMV-seropositive.

This chain joins TRBV4-1 and TRBJ2-5, with D perhaps TRBD2 (7 bases). CDR3 length equals 15 residues. The ends were cut back, 4 bases at V and 5 bases at J, with 17 bases in the middle. Germline-derived CDR1 and CDR2 are MGHRA and YSYEKL. CDR3 protein: CASSPWGGSWETQYF. The CDR3 bases are TGCGCCAGCAGCCCGTGGGGGGGCTCGTGGGAGACCCAGTACTTC.

V usage is TRBV11-2 and J usage is TRBJ1-1; D call uncertain. The CDR3 has 15 amino acids. In germline, CDR1 is SGHAT, CDR2 FQNNGV. V was cut by 3 bases and J by 0 bases, with 11 bases left in between. The CDR3 is CASSFSTTLNTEAFF. The CDR3 bases are TGTGCCAGCAGCTTCTCTACGACACTGAACACTGAAGCTTTCTTT.

There are a few counts of this clone. The rearrangement links TRBV5-1 to TRBJ2-1, with 8 bases lining up with TRBD1. With V trimmed by 6 bases and J by 7 bases, 15 bases remained unmatched. The germline gives CDR1 SGHRS, CDR2 YFSETQ. The CDR3 consists of 16 residues. In DNA, the CDR3 is TGCGCCAGCACCGAATCCCCAGGGGGCAATAGGAATGAGCAGTTCTTC. Translating it yields CASTESPGGNRNEQFF.

This chain joins TRBV11-3 and TRBJ2-1; 10 bases agree with TRBD2. The length of the CDR3 is 17 residues. Per germline, CDR1 SGHNT and CDR2 YENEEA. Germline trimming cut 0 bases from V and 8 bases from J; bases unmatched to any gene: 10. The CDR3 here is CASSLEKGVAGGYEQFF. CDR3 in DNA: TGTGCCAGCAGCTTAGAAAAGGGGGTAGCGGGGGGCTATGAGCAGTTCTTC.